This T cell receptor (beta chain) was sequenced for a study of Ad26.COV2.S vaccination and SARS-CoV-2 variants. General study results and limits: Quantification of TCR breadth and depth may have yielded underestimates of total T cell responses. Non-spike TCR breadth showed similarity between vaccine and placebo recipients.

Assay: immunoSEQ multiplex PCR; the TCRdb copy retains only in-frame clones and omits some. In the table there are a few hundred thousand clones, 87% of which are singletons. This clone has only one observation. What it binds is unknown. The CDR3 has 14 residues. V was cut by 3 bases and J by 7 bases, with 13 bases left in between. CDR1 is LGHNA and CDR2 is YNFKEQ in the germline V gene. The treatment is: around 19 received Ad26.COV2.S at low or high dose, single or two shots; roughly five received placebo; per-sample allocation not given. Collection of samples fell on day 63 after the first vaccine or placebo injection.

The sample consisted of peripheral blood, taken in a trial of Ad26.COV2.S vaccine versus placebo. The genes are TRBV4-2 and TRBJ2-1; no definite D call. The TCR was taken from a person aged 18 to 59 who received the Ad26.COV2.S COVID-19 vaccine or a placebo. CDR3 in amino acids: CASSQGYGMNEQFF. As DNA, the CDR3 is TGTGCCAGCAGCCAGGGCTATGGCATGAATGAGCAGTTCTTC.